What follows is one T cell receptor beta chain and its context. What it binds is not known. At the DNA level, this CDR3 is encoded by other sequences in the same sample as well. The PCR employed 60 Vbeta primers together with 13 Jbeta primers. Produced via immunoSEQ multiplex PCR; TCRdb's table is partial and in-frame only. The sample shows about 160,000 clones, roughly 80% of them seen only once. Trimming removed 6 bases from V and 3 bases from J; junction bases left unmatched: 4. Germline-derived CDR1 and CDR2 are SNHLY and FYNNEI. The CDR3 is made up of 13 amino acids. The data derive from a study of cytomegalovirus exposure and HLA in healthy donors. Overall study results and limits: The study had only CMV serostatus as immune exposure information.

These donors counted as nominally healthy when sampled, but unrecorded immune exposures were likely. This TCR derives from a man younger than 30 in good health and CMV-seronegative. This chain links TRBV2 with TRBJ1-1; 7 bases map to TRBD1. Input material: PBMCs. CDR3: CASSETGYTEAFF. CDR3 bases: TGTGCCAGCAGCGAGACAGGGTACACTGAAGCTTTCTTT.